These T cell receptor beta chains were read from a single sample in a study of regulatory T cells in long-lasting Graves disease. TCRdb redid the calling of the multiplex PCR reads with MiXCR, one entry per CDR3 protein. The sample records under 500,000 distinct CDR3 sequences, less than 25% being singletons. Sequences were derived from peripheral blood mononuclear cells (PBMCs), sampled when the disease was refractory, from a patient treated with antithyroid drugs. The receptors were gathered from a female donor with Graves disease. Both conserved end residues are part of each CDR3. D genes are given only for firm matches. Only some rows state a clone size, as once, few, many or a class for expanded clones.

-	few	TRBV20-1	TRBJ1-6	CSASYGISPLHF	TGCAGTGCTAGTTATGGGATTTCACCCCTCCACTTT
-	-	TRBV19	TRBJ2-7	CASSSPGSMYYEQYF	TGTGCCAGTAGTAGTCCGGGCTCAATGTACTACGAGCAGTACTTC
TRBD1	many	TRBV12-3/TRBV12-4	TRBJ2-2	CASSQDRGVTGELFF	TGTGCCAGCAGTCAAGACAGGGGGGTCACCGGGGAGCTGTTTTTT
-	many	TRBV29-1	TRBJ2-7	CSVEDTLYEQYF	TGCAGCGTTGAGGACACCCTCTACGAGCAGTACTTC
-	-	TRBV6-1	TRBJ1-5	CAGLDYSAHQPQHF	TGTGCCGGCTTGGACTATTCAGCCCATCAGCCCCAGCATTTT
-	-	TRBV4-3	TRBJ1-1	CASSQDMVRNTEAFF	TGCGCCAGCAGCCAAGATATGGTGAGAAACACTGAAGCTTTCTTT
TRBD1	many	TRBV12-3/TRBV12-4	TRBJ2-4	CASREGALLENIQYF	TGTGCCAGCAGAGAGGGGGCCCTGTTGGAAAACATTCAGTACTTC
TRBD1	many	TRBV20-1	TRBJ2-7	CSARDIDRGYEQYF	TGCAGTGCTAGAGACATAGACAGGGGCTACGAGCAGTACTTC
TRBD1	few	TRBV6-5	TRBJ1-6	CASSYSTRGTGAHYSPLHF	TGTGCCAGCAGTTACTCGACAAGGGGGACAGGGGCGCACTATTCACCCCTCCACTTT
-	few	TRBV14	TRBJ2-2	CASSQVEGGGELFF	TGTGCCAGCAGCCAAGTTGAAGGTGGCGGGGAGCTGTTTTTT
-	many	TRBV11-2	TRBJ2-7	CASSLVGDVYEQYF	TGTGCCAGCAGCTTAGTGGGGGATGTCTACGAGCAGTACTTC
-	-	TRBV20-1	TRBJ2-3	CSAATGNTDTQYF	TGCAGTGCTGCTACAGGGAACACAGATACGCAGTATTTT
-	few	TRBV28	TRBJ2-3	CASSLLGTDTQYF	TGTGCCAGCAGTTTACTAGGCACAGATACGCAGTATTTT
-	-	TRBV12-3/TRBV12-4	TRBJ1-3	CASSSAGFGNTIYF	TGTGCCAGCAGTTCCGCGGGTTTTGGAAACACCATATATTTT
TRBD2	-	TRBV28	TRBJ2-1	CASSLRLAGVNEQFF	TGTGCCAGCAGTTTGAGACTAGCGGGAGTCAATGAGCAGTTCTTC
-	many	TRBV27	TRBJ2-7	CASSLSPPPYEQYF	TGTGCCAGCAGTTTATCTCCACCCCCCTACGAGCAGTACTTC
-	-	TRBV30	TRBJ1-5	CAWSVRGEQPQHF	TGTGCCTGGAGTGTACGAGGGGAACAGCCCCAGCATTTT
-	many	TRBV6-2/TRBV6-3	TRBJ1-2	CASSSGPSYGYTF	TGTGCCAGCAGTTCCGGGCCCTCTTATGGCTACACCTTC
-	few	TRBV12-3/TRBV12-4	TRBJ2-6	CASSPPSGANVLTF	TGTGCCAGCAGTCCCCCCTCTGGGGCCAACGTCCTGACTTTC
-	-	TRBV6-4	TRBJ2-7	CASMVDSSYEQYF	TGTGCCAGCATGGTCGATAGCTCCTACGAGCAGTACTTC
-	-	TRBV4-1	TRBJ1-4	CASSQVSGEKLFF	TGCGCCAGCAGCCAAGTAAGCGGTGAAAAACTGTTTTTT
-	many	TRBV12-3/TRBV12-4	TRBJ1-2	CASSLTGTTGYTF	TGTGCCAGCAGTTTGACAGGCACGACTGGCTACACCTTC
TRBD1	-	TRBV28	TRBJ2-3	CASTDGQGTDTQYF	TGTGCCAGCACGGACGGACAGGGCACAGATACGCAGTATTTT
TRBD1	many	TRBV7-9	TRBJ2-7	CASSMGQGVYEQYF	TGTGCCAGCAGCATGGGACAGGGGGTCTACGAGCAGTACTTC
TRBD2	-	TRBV20-1	TRBJ2-2	CSAIAGVSGELFF	TGCAGTGCGATAGCGGGAGTTTCTGGGGAGCTGTTTTTT
TRBD1	-	TRBV6-1	TRBJ2-7	CASRDLDRGKSYEQYF	TGTGCCAGCAGGGACCTGGACAGGGGGAAATCCTACGAGCAGTACTTC
-	many	TRBV7-2	TRBJ1-1	CASSQMGIGGEAFF	TGTGCCAGCAGCCAGATGGGTATAGGCGGGGAAGCTTTCTTT
TRBD2	few	TRBV20-1	TRBJ2-7	CSASGGTSGEQYF	TGCAGTGCTAGTGGTGGTACTAGCGGAGAGCAGTACTTC
-	many	TRBV7-9	TRBJ2-7	CASSSTGLEQYF	TGTGCCAGCAGTTCCACAGGGTTGGAGCAGTACTTC
-	few	TRBV7-2	TRBJ2-7	CASEASESIMGYEQYF	TGTGCCAGTGAGGCTAGCGAATCGATAATGGGCTACGAGCAGTACTTC
TRBD1	-	TRBV7-9	TRBJ1-2	CASSSQGAGGNYGYTF	TGTGCCAGCAGCTCCCAAGGGGCAGGGGGCAACTATGGCTACACCTTC
-	few	TRBV6-1	TRBJ1-1	CASSPFRGTEAFF	TGTGCCAGCAGTCCATTCAGGGGCACTGAAGCTTTCTTT
-	-	TRBV19	TRBJ1-1	CASSIAPKNTEAFF	TGTGCCAGTAGTATAGCCCCCAAGAACACTGAAGCTTTCTTT
-	few	TRBV11-2	TRBJ2-7	CASSLAGFSRKSYEQYF	TGTGCCAGCAGCTTGGCCGGGTTTTCCCGCAAATCCTACGAGCAGTACTTC
-	many	TRBV20-1	TRBJ2-5	CSARDTSRTQYF	TGCAGTGCTAGAGATACTAGCAGGACCCAGTACTTC
-	many	TRBV7-2	TRBJ2-7	CASSSSGGLSYEQYF	TGTGCCAGCAGCTCGTCCGGCGGCTTAAGCTACGAGCAGTACTTC
TRBD1	many	TRBV28	TRBJ1-2	CASTAGDSSWYGYTF	TGTGCCAGCACCGCTGGGGACAGCTCATGGTATGGCTACACCTTC
-	many	TRBV28	TRBJ1-5	CASSAFLGLGNQPQHF	TGTGCCAGCAGTGCGTTTTTGGGGTTGGGAAATCAGCCCCAGCATTTT
-	few	TRBV6-2/TRBV6-3	TRBJ2-5	CASSRPGTRETQYF	TGTGCCAGCAGTAGACCCGGGACAAGAGAGACCCAGTACTTC
-	-	TRBV20-1	TRBJ2-5	CSELTSSETQYF	TGCAGTGAGTTGACAAGTTCAGAGACCCAGTACTTC
-	many	TRBV2	TRBJ1-1	CASVQGEAFF	TGTGCCAGCGTACAGGGTGAAGCTTTCTTT
-	-	TRBV29-1	TRBJ2-7	CSATNRAIGRSYEQYF	TGCAGCGCTACGAACCGAGCCATAGGTCGCTCCTACGAGCAGTACTTC
TRBD1	many	TRBV29-1	TRBJ1-2	CSVAQGPYGYTF	TGCAGCGTGGCACAGGGGCCCTATGGCTACACCTTC
-	many	TRBV7-2	TRBJ2-7	CASSLAPVSYEQYF	TGTGCCAGCAGCTTAGCGCCAGTCAGCTACGAGCAGTACTTC
-	many	TRBV11-2	TRBJ2-2	CASSFSVRHNTGELFF	TGTGCCAGCAGCTTCTCTGTCCGCCACAACACCGGGGAGCTGTTTTTT
-	-	TRBV30	TRBJ1-1	CAWTDQGIWSEAFF	TGTGCCTGGACCGACCAGGGTATTTGGTCTGAAGCTTTCTTT
-	-	TRBV9	TRBJ2-7	CASSPGLLTYEQYF	TGTGCCAGCAGCCCGGGACTCCTCACCTACGAGCAGTACTTC
TRBD1	many	TRBV12-3/TRBV12-4	TRBJ1-1	CASNGGTGNTEAFF	TGTGCCAGCAATGGGGGGACAGGCAACACTGAAGCTTTCTTT
-	few	TRBV24-1	TRBJ2-6	CATNLSRQPGANVLTF	TGTGCCACCAACTTGAGCCGACAGCCTGGGGCCAACGTCCTGACTTTC
TRBD1	many	TRBV7-3	TRBJ1-5	CASSPGGGQPQHF	TGTGCCAGCAGCCCAGGGGGAGGTCAGCCCCAGCATTTT
TRBD2	-	TRBV12-3/TRBV12-4	TRBJ2-1	CASSLSLAGGSTRDEQFF	TGTGCCAGCAGTTTAAGTCTAGCGGGAGGGTCCACACGGGATGAGCAGTTCTTC
-	few	TRBV18	TRBJ2-2	CASFTIKTPGELFF	TGTGCCAGCTTCACGATAAAGACACCCGGGGAGCTGTTTTTT
TRBD1	many	TRBV29-1	TRBJ1-2	CSVGTATLGYGYTF	TGCAGCGTAGGGACAGCTACCTTGGGCTATGGCTACACCTTC
-	few	TRBV19	TRBJ1-1	CASQPNLMNTEAFF	TGTGCCAGTCAACCGAACCTCATGAACACTGAAGCTTTCTTT
-	many	TRBV11-2	TRBJ1-5	CASSLVGGNGQPQHF	TGTGCCAGCAGCTTAGTCGGGGGGAACGGGCAGCCCCAGCATTTT
TRBD1	-	TRBV4-1	TRBJ1-1	CASSQGRGRVGTEAFF	TGCGCCAGCAGCCAAGGGAGGGGGCGAGTGGGCACTGAAGCTTTCTTT
TRBD1	-	TRBV20-1	TRBJ1-1	CSASAQGAMNTEAFF	TGCAGTGCTAGCGCGCAGGGGGCTATGAACACTGAAGCTTTCTTT
TRBD2	-	TRBV6-1	TRBJ2-1	CASLEREASYNEQFF	TGTGCCAGCTTGGAGCGGGAGGCCTCCTACAATGAGCAGTTCTTC
-	many	TRBV3-1	TRBJ2-7	CASRRGGEQYF	TGTGCCAGCAGGCGAGGGGGCGAGCAGTACTTC
TRBD1	-	TRBV9	TRBJ2-7	CASSVAVDRDEQYF	TGTGCCAGCAGCGTAGCTGTGGACAGGGACGAGCAGTACTTC